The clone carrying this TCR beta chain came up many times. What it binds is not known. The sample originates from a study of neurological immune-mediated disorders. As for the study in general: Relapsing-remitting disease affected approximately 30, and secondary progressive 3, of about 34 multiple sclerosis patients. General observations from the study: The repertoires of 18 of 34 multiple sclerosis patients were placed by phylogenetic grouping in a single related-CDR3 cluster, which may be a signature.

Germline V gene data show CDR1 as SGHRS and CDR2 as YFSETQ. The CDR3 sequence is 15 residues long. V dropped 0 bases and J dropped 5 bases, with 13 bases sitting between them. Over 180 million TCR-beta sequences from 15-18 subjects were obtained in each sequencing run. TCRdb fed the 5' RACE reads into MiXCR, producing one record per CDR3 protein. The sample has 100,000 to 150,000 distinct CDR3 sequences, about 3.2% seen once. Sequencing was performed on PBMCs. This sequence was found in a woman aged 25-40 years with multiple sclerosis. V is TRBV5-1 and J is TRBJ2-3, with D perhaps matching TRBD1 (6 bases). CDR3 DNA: TGCGCCAGCAGCTTGGTACAGGGTGGTAGAGATACGCAGTATTTT. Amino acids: CASSLVQGGRDTQYF.